This T cell receptor beta chain was profiled in a study of blood T cell repertoires in COVID-19. Study-level background: Acute-phase and convalescent COVID-19 samples originated in the United States, Italy and Spain. T cells, B-cell-depleted T cells, or PBMCs supplied cDNA or gDNA.

The germline V and J ends were trimmed by 4 bases and 1 base, with 16 bases remaining between them. The CDR3 has 16 amino acids. Germline V gives CDR1 LGHDT, CDR2 YNNKEL (reference sequence). The repertoire was sequenced with immunoSEQ multiplex PCR; TCRdb's copy has only in-frame clones and lacks some. The repertoire holds under 65,000 clones, with roughly 76% as singletons. Specimen: peripheral blood. The sequence derives from a woman aged 55-70 years with acute or convalescent COVID-19. This sequence joins TRBV3-1 (or the pseudogene TRBV3-2) and TRBJ1-1; tentatively, D is TRBD1 (6 bases). CDR3 residues: CASSPQGRMRNTEAFF. For the CDR3, the DNA is TGTGCCAGCAGCCCACAGGGTCGAATGAGGAACACTGAAGCTTTCTTT.